This record covers a single T cell receptor (beta chain). What it binds is not known. V dropped 4 bases and J dropped 6; count of bases not matched to a gene: 7. Germline values: CDR1 KGHSH, CDR2 LQKENI. This CDR3 is 15 amino acids long. The data belong to a study of cytomegalovirus exposure and HLA in healthy donors. The wider study: Membership in the Caucasian-associated ancestry cluster was found for around 81% of approximately 430 genotyped donors.

Study-level points and caveats: TCR beta V- and J-gene trimming, according to a later analysis, was linked to a missense DCLRE1C variant.

The PCR was carried out with 60 Vbeta primers and 13 Jbeta primers. TCRdb's copy holds only in-frame clones and misses some; the assay was immunoSEQ multiplex PCR. The repertoire has just over 80,000 clones, roughly 79% of them found once; the top ten carry 5.9%. The receptor's source is a man younger than 35 in good health and CMV-seropositive. J is TRBJ1-5 and V is TRBV18; 9 bases map to TRBD1. Sequencing was performed on PBMCs. The CDR3 coding sequence is TGTGCCAGCTCACAGGGACAGGGTATATCTCAGCCCCAGCATTTT. Encoded protein: CASSQGQGISQPQHF. Drawing the rest from reference TRBV18 and TRBJ1-5, the complete variable domain is NAGVMQNPRHLVRRRGQEARLRCSPMKGHSHVYWYRQLPEEGLKFMVYLQKENIIDESGMPKERFSAEFPKEGPSILRIQQVVRGDSAAYFCASSQGQGISQPQHFGDGTRLSIL.